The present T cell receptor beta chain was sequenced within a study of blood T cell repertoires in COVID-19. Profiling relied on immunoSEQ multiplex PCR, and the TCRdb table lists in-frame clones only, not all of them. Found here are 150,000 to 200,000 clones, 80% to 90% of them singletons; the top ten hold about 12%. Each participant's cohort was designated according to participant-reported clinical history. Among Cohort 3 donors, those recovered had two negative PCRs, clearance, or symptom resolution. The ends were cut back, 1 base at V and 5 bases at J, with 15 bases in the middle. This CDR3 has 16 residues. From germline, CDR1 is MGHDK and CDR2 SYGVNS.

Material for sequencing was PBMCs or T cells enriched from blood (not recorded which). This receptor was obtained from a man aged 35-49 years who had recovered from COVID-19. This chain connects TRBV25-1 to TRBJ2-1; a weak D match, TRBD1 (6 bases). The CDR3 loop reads CASSELGKGENNEQFF. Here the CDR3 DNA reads TGTGCCAGCAGTGAATTAGGAAAGGGGGAGAACAATGAGCAGTTCTTC.